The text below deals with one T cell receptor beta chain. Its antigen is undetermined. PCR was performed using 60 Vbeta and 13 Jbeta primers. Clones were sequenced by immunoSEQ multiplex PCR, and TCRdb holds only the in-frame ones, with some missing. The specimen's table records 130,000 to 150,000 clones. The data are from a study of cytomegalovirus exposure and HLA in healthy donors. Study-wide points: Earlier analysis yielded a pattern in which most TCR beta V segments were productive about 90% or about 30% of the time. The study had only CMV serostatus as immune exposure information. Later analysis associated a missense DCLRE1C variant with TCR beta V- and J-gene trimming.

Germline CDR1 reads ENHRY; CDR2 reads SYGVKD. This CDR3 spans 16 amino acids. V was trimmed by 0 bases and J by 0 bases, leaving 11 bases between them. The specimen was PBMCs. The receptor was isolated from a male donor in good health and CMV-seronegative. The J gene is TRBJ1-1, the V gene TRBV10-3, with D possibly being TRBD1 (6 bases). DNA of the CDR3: TGTGCCATCAGTGAGTCTCCAGGGACACTGAACACTGAAGCTTTCTTT. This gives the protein CAISESPGTLNTEAFF.